This TCR beta chain emerged from a study of OX40 agonist ivuxolimab in advanced cancers. With regard to the full study: Ivuxolimab was a fully human IgG2 agonistic monoclonal antibody targeting the costimulatory receptor OX40 (CD134). Intravenous ivuxolimab was administered to patients every 2 weeks at six dose levels: 0.01, 0.1, 0.3, 1.5, 3 and 10 mg/kg. Of the 50 to 55 patients in dose escalation, approximately 20 had hepatocellular carcinoma, roughly 15 had melanoma, 9 had renal cell carcinoma and 9 had head and neck cancer. In the dose-escalation cohort, approximately 82% of patients were male, and the mean age was around 60 years, with a range of about 20 to 79. Patients were allowed to have had prior anti-PD-1, anti-PD-L1 or anti-CTLA-4 therapy, and 40% of the dose-escalation patients had previously received checkpoint inhibitors. Partial responses were achieved by three dose-escalation patients, of whom one had hepatocellular carcinoma and two had cutaneous melanoma. The point of sequencing TCRbeta in the periphery was to test whether ivuxolimab changed TCR sequence diversity and drove clonal T-cell expansion. The paper covers the monotherapy dose-escalation part of the phase I ivuxolimab trial, which included N ≈ 50 patients.

To sequence the TCRbeta CDR3 region, genomic DNA was isolated from the sorted cells. The immunoSEQ Assay was used for sequencing of TCRbeta CDR3 regions. What TCRdb holds here is the immuneACCESS table cut down to in-frame rearrangements. Part of the clones is not present; checked against another copy, under half of the missing clones reflect an unresolved V gene, and the others are unexplained. Within this sample are about 80,000 clones, with more than 85% of them counted one time only. Of the sample, around 0.69% is held by the ten largest clones. What the research found in general, with its limitations: The antigen specificity of the peripheral T cells that underwent clonal expansion was not determined. Low levels of normalized T-cell clonal expansion were also seen in some patients who did not respond. Clonal expansion of both CD4+ and CD8+ blood T cells was observed from baseline to week 6 at doses 0.1 to 3.0 mg/kg. In partial responders in the 0.1-3.0 mg/kg groups, normalized peripheral clonal expansion was found to be among the lowest, especially among CD8+ T cells. After ivuxolimab, CD8+ T cells had more expanded clones than CD4+ T cells on average.

CDR1 and CDR2, per the germline V gene (reference sequence), are LNHNV and YYDKDF. Trimming costs V 7 bases and J 0 bases, and their ends lie 12 bases apart. The CDR3, cysteine through phenylalanine, is 14 amino acids long. Left in the record is the CDR3 DNA by itself, 42 bases read in frame from the first base. Patients with autoimmune disease history or receiving systemic immunosuppression were excluded from the trial. Peripheral blood for TCR sequencing was collected from all dose cohorts at baseline, on cycle 4 day 1, and on cycle 7 day 1. Samples were obtained from an open-label, multicenter, first-in-human phase I dose-escalation trial of ivuxolimab. Adults with locally advanced or metastatic melanoma, renal cell, hepatocellular, or head and neck squamous cell carcinoma were enrolled in the trial. Before TCR sequencing, CD4+ T cells and CD8+ T cells were sorted from peripheral blood as separate populations.

In regard to this clone: It has no known antigen specificity. No much larger clonotype is one base removed from it; base qualities were not supplied.

The TCR sequence derives from an adult with an advanced solid tumor such as melanoma, head and neck, liver or kidney cancer. The specimen comprised CD4+ or CD8+ T cells sorted from blood, sampled in a trial of the OX40 agonist ivuxolimab. The chain links TRBV15 with TRBJ1-1, and perhaps TRBD1 as D gene, on 5 matching bases. CDR3 protein: CATINWGMNTEAFF. The DNA sequence is TGTGCCACCATCAACTGGGGCATGAACACTGAAGCTTTCTTT.